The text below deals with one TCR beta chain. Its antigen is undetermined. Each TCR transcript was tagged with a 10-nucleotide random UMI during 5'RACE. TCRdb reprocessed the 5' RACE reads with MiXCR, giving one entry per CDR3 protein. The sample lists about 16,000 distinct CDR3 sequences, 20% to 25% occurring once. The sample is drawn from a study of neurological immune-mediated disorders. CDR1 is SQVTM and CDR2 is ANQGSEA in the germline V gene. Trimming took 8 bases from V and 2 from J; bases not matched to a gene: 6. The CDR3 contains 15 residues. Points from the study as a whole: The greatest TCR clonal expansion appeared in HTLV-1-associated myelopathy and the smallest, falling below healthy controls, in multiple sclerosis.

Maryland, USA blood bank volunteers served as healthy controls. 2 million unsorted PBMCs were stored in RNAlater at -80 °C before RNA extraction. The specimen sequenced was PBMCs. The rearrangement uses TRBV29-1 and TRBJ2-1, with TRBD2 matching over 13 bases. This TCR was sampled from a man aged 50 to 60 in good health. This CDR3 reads CSFRLAGGPYNEQFF. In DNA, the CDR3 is TGCAGCTTCAGACTAGCGGGAGGTCCCTACAATGAGCAGTTCTTC.